These 21 T cell receptor beta chains were sequenced from one sample in a study of blood T cell repertoires in COVID-19. Here immunoSEQ multiplex PCR was the method, and the copy in TCRdb shows in-frame clones only, minus some. Of approximately 75,000 clones listed, 74% are singletons. Source material: peripheral blood. The receptors shown here come from a human donor with acute or convalescent COVID-19. The donor label of this sample is uncertain.

The rearrangement uses TRBV7-2 and TRBJ1-4; D is unclear. Trimming stripped 6 bases from V and 4 bases from J, with 9 bases between. The CDR3 covers 13 residues. The V gene's germline CDR1 is SGHTA and CDR2 FQGNSA. The CDR3 loop reads CASSDIGNEKLFF. The CDR3, as DNA: TGTGCCAGCAGTGACATCGGTAATGAAAAACTGTTTTTT.

The V and J genes are TRBV9 and TRBJ1-4; 7 bases fit TRBD1. Germline V gene sequence: CDR1 SGDLS, CDR2 YYNGEE. The trim removed 3 bases at V and 4 bases at J, leaving 6 bases unmatched. This CDR3 comprises 15 residues. The CDR3 sequence is CASSAGDRDNEKLFF. CDR3 sequence (DNA): TGTGCCAGCAGCGCAGGGGACAGAGATAATGAAAAACTGTTTTTT.

The chain is built from TRBV6-1 and TRBJ1-2; D is perhaps TRBD1 (5 bases). Per germline, CDR1 MNHNS and CDR2 SASEGT. The length of the CDR3 is 13 residues. V lost 1 base and J 7 bases, leaving 10 bases between the germline ends. The CDR3 DNA reads as TGTGCCAGCAGTGAAGGGGCGGGACGTGGCTACACCTTC. Encoded protein: CASSEGAGRGYTF.

The V gene is TRBV10-2, the J gene TRBJ1-6; D gene ambiguous. There are 17 residues in the CDR3. The germline V gene has CDR1 WSHSY and CDR2 SAAADI. Trimming cost V 2 bases and J 2 bases, with 13 bases left between them. As DNA, the CDR3 is TGCGCCAGCAGTGAGCCCGATCGGCGGGCCTATAATTCACCCCTCCACTTT. It is translated as CASSEPDRRAYNSPLHF.

The chain couples TRBV6-5 to TRBJ1-5; maybe TRBD1 (5 bases). This CDR3 is 14 amino acids long. Germline V gene data show CDR1 as MNHEY and CDR2 as SVGAGI. V dropped 6 bases and J dropped 6 bases, with 15 bases sitting between them. The CDR3 region has the DNA TGTGCCAGCAGCGGAGACAGTAAGGTTCAGCCCCAGCATTTT. This gives the protein CASSGDSKVQPQHF.

The chain is built from TRBV6-6 and TRBJ1-1, with 12 bases lining up with TRBD1. The V and J ends lost 4 bases and 5 bases, in that order; junction bases with no gene match: 8. Germline assignment: CDR1 MNHNY and CDR2 SVGAGI (reference sequence). CDR3 length: 16 amino acids. CDR3 sequence: CASSFGTGGRGTEAFF. In DNA form, the CDR3 reads TGTGCCAGCAGTTTCGGGACAGGGGGCAGGGGGACTGAAGCTTTCTTT.

The chain recombines TRBV3-1 (or the pseudogene TRBV3-2) with TRBJ2-2, with D possibly TRBD2 on 5 matching bases. Germline lookup yields CDR1 LGHDT and CDR2 YNNKEL (reference sequence). CDR3 length: 15 amino acids. The V and J ends lost 4 bases and 6 bases respectively, with 15 bases between them. The CDR3 bases are TGTGCCAGCAGCCTAGCGAGGAGAGCTTCCGGGGAGCTGTTTTTT. As protein: CASSLARRASGELFF.

The chain is built from TRBV7-9 and TRBJ1-2; possibly TRBD1 for D (5 bases). V was clipped by 5 bases and J by 8 bases, with 18 bases between them. This CDR3 comprises 14 residues. Germline lookup yields CDR1 SEHNR and CDR2 FQNEAQ (reference sequence). CDR3 nucleotides: TGTGCCAGCAGCAACATAACAGGTCCTACCGGCTACACCTTC. Translated, it gives CASSNITGPTGYTF.

The chain couples TRBV5-1 to TRBJ2-5; D is unclear. This CDR3 region has 14 residues. In germline, CDR1 is SGHRS, CDR2 YFSETQ. Trimming cost V 4 bases and J 0 bases, with 10 bases left between them. The CDR3 loop is CASSPTTYQETQYF. CDR3 bases: TGCGCCAGCAGCCCGACAACGTACCAAGAGACCCAGTACTTC. The entire variable domain, with the rest obtained from reference TRBV5-1 and TRBJ2-5, is as follows: KAGVTQTPRYLIKTRGQQVTLSCSPISGHRSVSWYQQTPGQGLQFLFEYFSETQRNKGNFPGRFSGRQFSNSRSEMNVSTLELGDSALYLCASSPTTYQETQYFGPGTRLLVL.

V is TRBV10-3 and J is TRBJ2-5; 9 bases match TRBD2. The V and J ends lost 4 bases and 2 bases, in that order; junction bases with no gene match: 5. CDR3 length equals 15 residues. Germline CDR1 is ENHRY and CDR2 is SYGVKD. The CDR3, as DNA: TGTGCCATCAGTGGACCGACTAGCGGACAAGAGACCCAGTACTTC. Its protein product is CAISGPTSGQETQYF.

The chain recombines TRBV29-1 with TRBJ2-3; 9 bases map to TRBD1. The V gene end was trimmed by 4 bases and the J gene end by 6 bases; junction bases not matched to a gene: 2. Germline CDR1 is SQVTM and CDR2 is ANQGSEA. The CDR3 length is 12 residues. DNA for the CDR3: TGCAGCGTTGGACAGGGGGTTGATACGCAGTATTTT. Protein: CSVGQGVDTQYF.

This clone was counted many times. V is TRBV7-2 and J is TRBJ2-2; 10 nucleotides agree with TRBD2. This CDR3 has 15 residues. V was clipped by 3 bases and J by 7 bases; unmatched bases: 5. The germline V gene has CDR1 SGHTA and CDR2 FQGNSA. CDR3 sequence: CASSFLAGVVGELFF. In DNA, the CDR3 is TGTGCCAGCAGCTTCCTAGCGGGGGTGGTCGGGGAGCTGTTTTTT.

V gene TRBV28 combines with J gene TRBJ2-2; TRBD1 matches at 7 bases. V gave up 8 bases and J gave up 4 bases; unmatched junction bases: 4. The CDR3 loop spans 13 amino acids. Germline V gene lookup returns CDR1 MDHEN and CDR2 SYDVKM. This chain's CDR3 is CASRGQRTGELFF. The CDR3 region has the DNA TGTGCCAGCCGGGGACAGCGCACCGGGGAGCTGTTTTTT.

The V call is TRBV12-3 or TRBV12-4, the J call TRBJ1-5; tentative D call: TRBD1 (5 bases). Trimming shortened V by 6 bases and J by 7 bases, and 13 bases separated the two germline ends. CDR3 length: 13 amino acids. CDR3 DNA: TGTGCCAGCAGACTATCTAGGGGCCAGCCCCAGCATTTT. This sequence encodes CASRLSRGQPQHF.

A remark on this clone: The junction departs from the called germline gene at one end, perhaps through a read error. Other DNA variants within this sample encode the same CDR3. The chain uses TRBV2 and TRBJ2-7; tentative D call: TRBD2 (5 bases). Germline V CDR1 and CDR2: SNHLY, FYNNEI. There are 14 residues in the CDR3. CDR3 DNA: TGTGCCAGCAGTGGGTACAGACCGCGGGTCGAGCAGTATTTC. It codes for CASSGYRPRVEQYF.

The chain carries TRBV5-4 and TRBJ2-3, with TRBD2 matching 10 bases. Per germline, CDR1 SGHNT and CDR2 YYREEE (reference sequence). V shed 6 bases, J shed 0 bases, and the junction held 13 bases outside the gene matches. The CDR3 extends over 18 amino acids. CDR3 nucleotide sequence: TGTGCCAGCAACACGCTAAGGGTAGCGGGAGGTAGCACAGATACGCAGTATTTT. Translating it yields CASNTLRVAGGSTDTQYF.

The chain combines TRBV7-9 with TRBJ1-2, with TRBD1 as a possible D gene (5 bases). V was cut by 6 bases and J by 4 bases, with 18 bases left in between. The CDR3 totals 15 residues. Germline V gives CDR1 SEHNR, CDR2 FQNEAQ (reference sequence). CDR3 in DNA: TGTGCCAGCAGTCAATTAGGAACAGGCGTCTATGGCTACACCTTC. As protein: CASSQLGTGVYGYTF.

The chain couples TRBV12-3 or TRBV12-4 to TRBJ1-4; D not certain. CDR3 size: 13 residues. The germline V and J ends were trimmed by 2 bases and 4 bases, with 5 bases remaining between them. The CDR3 bases are TGTGCCAGCAGTTTACAGTATAATGAAAAACTGTTTTTT. Translated: CASSLQYNEKLFF.

The chain links TRBV24-1 to TRBJ2-2, with D possibly matching TRBD2 (5 bases). V lost 8 bases and J 5 bases, leaving 8 bases between the germline ends. The CDR3 runs 12 residues. Germline V CDR1 and CDR2: KGHDR, SFDVKD. The CDR3 DNA reads as TGTGCCACCATTAGCGTGACCGGGGAGCTGTTTTTT. Its protein is CATISVTGELFF.

This chain joins TRBV15 and TRBJ2-3; 9 bases line up with TRBD2. The CDR3 contains 16 residues. V was clipped by 1 base and J by 4 bases; unmatched bases: 6. Germline V gives CDR1 LNHNV, CDR2 YYDKDF (reference sequence). DNA for the CDR3: TGTGCCACCAGCAGAGGGGGAGCGGGAGGCGCAGATACGCAGTATTTT. It codes for CATSRGGAGGADTQYF.

V and J are TRBV5-1 and TRBJ2-1, with a tentative D call TRBD1 (6 bases). V lost 3 bases and J 7 bases, leaving 11 bases between the germline ends. CDR3 size: 13 residues. Germline-derived CDR1 and CDR2 are SGHRS and YFSETQ. DNA for the CDR3: TGCGCCAGCAGCTCACTAACAGGGAATGAGCAGTTCTTC. Protein sequence: CASSSLTGNEQFF.